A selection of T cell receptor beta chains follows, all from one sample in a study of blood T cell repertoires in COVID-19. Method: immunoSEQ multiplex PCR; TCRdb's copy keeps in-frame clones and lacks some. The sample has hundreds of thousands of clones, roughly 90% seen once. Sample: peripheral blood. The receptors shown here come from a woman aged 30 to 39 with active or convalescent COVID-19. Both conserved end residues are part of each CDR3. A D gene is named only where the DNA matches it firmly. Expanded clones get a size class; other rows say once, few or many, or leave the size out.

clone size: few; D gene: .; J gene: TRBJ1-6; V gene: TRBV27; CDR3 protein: CASSLATNSPLHF; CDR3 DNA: TGTGCCAGCAGTTTGGCCACAAATTCACCCCTCCACTTT
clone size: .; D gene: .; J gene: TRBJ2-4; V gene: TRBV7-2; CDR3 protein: CASSLAHQGLGKNIQYF; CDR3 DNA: TGTGCCAGCAGCTTAGCGCACCAGGGGCTTGGCAAAAACATTCAGTACTTC
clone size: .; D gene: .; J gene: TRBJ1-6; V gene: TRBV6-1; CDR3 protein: CASSTGQLSDSPLHF; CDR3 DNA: TGTGCCAGCAGTACCGGACAGCTAAGTGATTCACCCCTCCACTTT
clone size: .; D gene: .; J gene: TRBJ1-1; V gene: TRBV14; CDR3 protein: CASSQNRVPEAFF; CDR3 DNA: TGTGCCAGCAGCCAGAACAGGGTCCCTGAAGCTTTCTTT
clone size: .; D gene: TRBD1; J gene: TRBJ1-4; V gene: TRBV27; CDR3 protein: CASSSRGPGGKLFF; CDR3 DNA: TGTGCCAGCAGTTCGAGGGGGCCGGGGGGGAAACTGTTTTTT
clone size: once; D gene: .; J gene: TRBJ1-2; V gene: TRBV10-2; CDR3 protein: CASSDGFGHTMNYGYTF; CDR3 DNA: TGCGCCAGCAGTGATGGTTTTGGACACACTATGAACTATGGCTACACCTTC
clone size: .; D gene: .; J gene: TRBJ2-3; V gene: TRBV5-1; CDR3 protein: CASSFGGAERTDTQYF; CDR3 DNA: TGCGCCAGCAGCTTTGGGGGGGCTGAGCGCACAGATACGCAGTATTTT
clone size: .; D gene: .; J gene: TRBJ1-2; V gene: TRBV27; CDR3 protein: CATGGYGYTF; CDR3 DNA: TGTGCCACGGGGGGGTATGGCTACACCTTC
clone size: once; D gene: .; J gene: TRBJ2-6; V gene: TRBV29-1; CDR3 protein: CSVEDRGHENSGANVLTF; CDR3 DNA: TGCAGCGTTGAAGATCGCGGACACGAAAACTCTGGGGCCAACGTCCTGACTTTC
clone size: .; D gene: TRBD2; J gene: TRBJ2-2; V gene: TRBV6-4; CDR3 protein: CASRASGLAENTGELFF; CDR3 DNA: TGTGCCAGCAGAGCCTCGGGACTAGCGGAAAACACCGGGGAGCTGTTTTTT
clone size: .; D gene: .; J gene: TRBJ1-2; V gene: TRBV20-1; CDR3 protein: CSAVRDYGYTF; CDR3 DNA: TGCAGTGCTGTCCGGGACTATGGCTACACCTTC
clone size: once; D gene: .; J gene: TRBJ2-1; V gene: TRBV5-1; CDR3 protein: CASSFPPAYNEQFF; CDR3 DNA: TGCGCCAGCAGCTTTCCCCCAGCCTACAATGAGCAGTTCTTC
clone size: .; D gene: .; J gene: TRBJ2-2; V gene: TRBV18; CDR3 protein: CASSLSATGQGSTGELFF; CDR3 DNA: TGTGCCAGCTCACTATCCGCGACGGGTCAGGGGAGCACCGGGGAGCTGTTTTTT
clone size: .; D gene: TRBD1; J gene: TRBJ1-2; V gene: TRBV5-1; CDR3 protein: CASSSPGQSYGYTF; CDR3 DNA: TGCGCCAGCAGCTCCCCGGGACAGAGCTATGGCTACACCTTC
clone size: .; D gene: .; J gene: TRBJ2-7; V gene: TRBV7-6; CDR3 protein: CASSFLADSYEQYF; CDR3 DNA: TGTGCCAGCAGCTTTCTGGCCGATTCCTACGAGCAGTACTTC
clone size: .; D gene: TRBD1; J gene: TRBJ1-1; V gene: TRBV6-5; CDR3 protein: CASSYSGTVLNTEAFF; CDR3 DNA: TGTGCCAGCAGTTACTCTGGGACAGTGTTGAACACTGAAGCTTTCTTT
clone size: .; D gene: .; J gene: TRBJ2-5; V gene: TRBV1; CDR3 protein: CTSSPHRGLETQYF; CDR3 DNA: TGCACCAGCAGCCCTCACAGGGGGCTGGAGACCCAGTACTTC
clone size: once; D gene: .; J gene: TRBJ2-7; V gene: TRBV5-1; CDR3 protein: CASSHDRTYEQYF; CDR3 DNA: TGCGCCAGCAGCCACGACAGGACCTACGAGCAGTACTTC
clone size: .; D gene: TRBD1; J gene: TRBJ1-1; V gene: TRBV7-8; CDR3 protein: CASTMDRGTEAFF; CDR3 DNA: TGTGCCAGCACCATGGACAGGGGCACTGAAGCTTTCTTT
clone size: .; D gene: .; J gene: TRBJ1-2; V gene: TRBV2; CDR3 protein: CASSDRPSHYGYTF; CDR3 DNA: TGTGCCAGCAGTGACAGGCCATCACACTATGGCTACACCTTC
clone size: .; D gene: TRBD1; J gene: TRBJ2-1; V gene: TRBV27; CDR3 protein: CASSLSQGAWNEQFF; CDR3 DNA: TGTGCCAGCAGTTTATCACAGGGGGCGTGGAATGAGCAGTTCTTC
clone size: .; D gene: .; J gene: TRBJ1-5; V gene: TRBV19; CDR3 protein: CASSTMAHNSNQPQHF; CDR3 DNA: TGTGCCAGTAGTACGATGGCCCACAATAGCAATCAGCCCCAGCATTTT
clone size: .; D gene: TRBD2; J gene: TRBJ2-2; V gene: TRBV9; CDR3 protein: CASSVEASGHTGELFF; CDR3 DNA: TGTGCCAGCAGCGTAGAGGCTAGCGGTCACACCGGGGAGCTGTTTTTT
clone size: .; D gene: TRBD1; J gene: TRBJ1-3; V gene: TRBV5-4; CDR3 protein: CASSRLGTEGNTIYF; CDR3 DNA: TGTGCCAGCAGCAGATTAGGGACAGAGGGAAACACCATATATTTT
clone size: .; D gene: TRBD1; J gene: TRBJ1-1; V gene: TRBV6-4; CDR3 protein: CASSGTANTEAFF; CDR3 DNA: TGTGCCAGCTCCGGGACAGCCAACACTGAAGCTTTCTTT
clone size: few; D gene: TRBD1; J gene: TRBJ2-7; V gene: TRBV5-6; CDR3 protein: CASSLEQGASYEQYF; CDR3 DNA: TGTGCCAGCAGCTTGGAGCAGGGGGCTTCCTACGAGCAGTACTTC
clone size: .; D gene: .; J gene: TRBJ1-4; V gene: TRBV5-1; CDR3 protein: CASSSSLATNEKLFF; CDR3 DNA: TGCGCCAGCAGCTCGAGTCTAGCAACTAATGAAAAACTGTTTTTT
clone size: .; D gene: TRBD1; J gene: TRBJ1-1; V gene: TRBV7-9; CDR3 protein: CASSRQGDTEAFF; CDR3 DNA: TGTGCCAGCAGCCGACAGGGGGACACTGAAGCTTTCTTT
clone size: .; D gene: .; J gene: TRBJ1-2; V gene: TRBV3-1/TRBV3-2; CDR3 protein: CASSPRGRGYTF; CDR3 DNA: TGTGCCAGCAGCCCCCGAGGGAGGGGCTACACCTTC
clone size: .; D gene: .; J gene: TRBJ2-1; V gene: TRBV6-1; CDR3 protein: CASSEIFVPRSKPQGNEQFF; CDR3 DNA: TGTGCCAGCAGTGAAATTTTCGTACCGAGGTCGAAGCCACAGGGAAATGAGCAGTTCTTC
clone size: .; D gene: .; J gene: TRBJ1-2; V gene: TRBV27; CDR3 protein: CASSPQGLGGYTF; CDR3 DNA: TGTGCCAGCAGTCCCCAGGGTCTCGGTGGCTACACCTTC
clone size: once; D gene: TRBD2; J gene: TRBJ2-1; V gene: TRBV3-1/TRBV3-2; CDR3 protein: CASSPRGGGGSYNEQFF; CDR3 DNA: TGTGCCAGCAGCCCCCGGGGGGGCGGGGGGTCTTACAATGAGCAGTTCTTC
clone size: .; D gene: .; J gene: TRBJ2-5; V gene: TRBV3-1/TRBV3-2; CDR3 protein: CASSQTVYQETQYF; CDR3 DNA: TGTGCCAGCAGCCAGACAGTATATCAAGAGACCCAGTACTTC
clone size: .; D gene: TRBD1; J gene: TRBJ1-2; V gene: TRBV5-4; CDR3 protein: CASSSGQGGYGYTF; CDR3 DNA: TGTGCCAGCAGTTCCGGACAGGGTGGCTATGGCTACACCTTC
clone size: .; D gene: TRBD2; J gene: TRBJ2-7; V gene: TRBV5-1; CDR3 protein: CASSPGTSGNYEQYF; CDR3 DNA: TGCGCCAGCAGCCCGGGGACTAGCGGAAACTACGAGCAGTACTTC
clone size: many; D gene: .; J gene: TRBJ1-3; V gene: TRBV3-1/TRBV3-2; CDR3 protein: CASSRHSGNTIYF; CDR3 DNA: TGTGCCAGCAGCCGACACTCTGGAAACACCATATATTTT
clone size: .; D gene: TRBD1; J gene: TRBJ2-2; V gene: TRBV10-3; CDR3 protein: CAITHGQGAAGELFF; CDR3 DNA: TGTGCCATCACACACGGACAGGGGGCGGCCGGGGAGCTGTTTTTT
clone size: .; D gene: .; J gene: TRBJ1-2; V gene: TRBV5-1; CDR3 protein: CASSRGQPLTSPNYGYTF; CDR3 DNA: TGCGCCAGCAGCCGAGGACAGCCGCTTACAAGTCCTAACTATGGCTACACCTTC
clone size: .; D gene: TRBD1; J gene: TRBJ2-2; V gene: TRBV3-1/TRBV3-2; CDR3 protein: CASSQGQGNTGELFF; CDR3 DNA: TGTGCCAGCAGCCAAGGACAGGGGAACACCGGGGAGCTGTTTTTT
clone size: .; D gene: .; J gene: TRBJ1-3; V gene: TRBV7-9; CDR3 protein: CASSLTQVGSGNTIYF; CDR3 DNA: TGTGCCAGCAGCTTAACACAGGTTGGCTCTGGAAACACCATATATTTT
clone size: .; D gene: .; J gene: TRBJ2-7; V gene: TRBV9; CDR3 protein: CASSVGPGGYEQYF; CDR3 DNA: TGTGCCAGCAGCGTAGGTCCCGGCGGTTACGAGCAGTACTTC
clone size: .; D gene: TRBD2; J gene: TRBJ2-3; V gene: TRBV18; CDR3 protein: CASSPTTSGVGTDTQYF; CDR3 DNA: TGTGCCAGCTCACCAACTACTAGCGGGGTCGGCACAGATACGCAGTATTTT
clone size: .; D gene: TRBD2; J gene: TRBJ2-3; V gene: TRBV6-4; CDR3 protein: CASSDVAGSTDTQYF; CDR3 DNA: TGTGCCAGCAGTGACGTAGCGGGGTCCACAGATACGCAGTATTTT
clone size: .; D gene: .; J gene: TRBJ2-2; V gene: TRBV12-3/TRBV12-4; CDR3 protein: CASSYGGAGELFF; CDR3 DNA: TGTGCCAGCAGTTATGGGGGCGCCGGGGAGCTGTTTTTT
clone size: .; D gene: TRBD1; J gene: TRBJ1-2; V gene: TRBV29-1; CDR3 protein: CSAKEGAAGYGYTF; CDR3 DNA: TGCAGCGCCAAGGAGGGGGCTGCAGGCTATGGCTACACCTTC
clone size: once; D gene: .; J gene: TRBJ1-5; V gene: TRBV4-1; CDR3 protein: CASSHRWEGNQPQHF; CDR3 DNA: TGCGCCAGCAGCCACCGGTGGGAGGGCAATCAGCCCCAGCATTTT
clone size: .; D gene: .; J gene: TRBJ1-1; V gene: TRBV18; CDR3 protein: CASSPSHTGNTEAFF; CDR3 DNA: TGTGCCAGCTCACCTTCCCACACAGGGAACACTGAAGCTTTCTTT
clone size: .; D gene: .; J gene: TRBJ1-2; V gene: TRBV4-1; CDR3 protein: CASSQVWEGNYGYTF; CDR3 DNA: TGCGCCAGCAGCCAAGTTTGGGAGGGCAACTATGGCTACACCTTC
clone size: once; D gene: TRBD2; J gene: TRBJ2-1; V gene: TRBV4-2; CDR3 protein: CASSQGHVAGGGNEQFF; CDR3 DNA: TGTGCCAGCAGCCAGGGTCACGTAGCGGGAGGGGGGAATGAGCAGTTCTTC
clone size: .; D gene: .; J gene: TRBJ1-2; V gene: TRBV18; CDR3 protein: CASSPGPYGYTF; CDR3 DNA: TGTGCCAGCTCACCGGGCCCGTATGGCTACACCTTC
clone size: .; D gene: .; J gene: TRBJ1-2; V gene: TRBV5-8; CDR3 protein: CASSFGLGYTF; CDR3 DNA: TGTGCCAGCAGTTTCGGACTCGGCTACACCTTC
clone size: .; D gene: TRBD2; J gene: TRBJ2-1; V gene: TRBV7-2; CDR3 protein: CASSWQRGGGAYNEQFF; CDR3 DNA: TGTGCCAGCAGCTGGCAGAGGGGCGGGGGTGCCTACAATGAGCAGTTCTTC
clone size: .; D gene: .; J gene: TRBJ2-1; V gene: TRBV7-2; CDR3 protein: CASSRAGTYNEQFF; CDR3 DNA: TGTGCCAGCAGTCGGGCGGGGACCTACAATGAGCAGTTCTTC
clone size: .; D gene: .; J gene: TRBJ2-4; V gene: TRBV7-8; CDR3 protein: CASSARRGAKNIQYF; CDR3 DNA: TGTGCCAGCAGCGCCAGACGGGGGGCCAAAAACATTCAGTACTTC
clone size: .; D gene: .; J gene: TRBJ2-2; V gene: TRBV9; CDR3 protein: CASSATANTGELFF; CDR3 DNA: TGTGCCAGCAGCGCGACAGCGAACACCGGGGAGCTGTTTTTT